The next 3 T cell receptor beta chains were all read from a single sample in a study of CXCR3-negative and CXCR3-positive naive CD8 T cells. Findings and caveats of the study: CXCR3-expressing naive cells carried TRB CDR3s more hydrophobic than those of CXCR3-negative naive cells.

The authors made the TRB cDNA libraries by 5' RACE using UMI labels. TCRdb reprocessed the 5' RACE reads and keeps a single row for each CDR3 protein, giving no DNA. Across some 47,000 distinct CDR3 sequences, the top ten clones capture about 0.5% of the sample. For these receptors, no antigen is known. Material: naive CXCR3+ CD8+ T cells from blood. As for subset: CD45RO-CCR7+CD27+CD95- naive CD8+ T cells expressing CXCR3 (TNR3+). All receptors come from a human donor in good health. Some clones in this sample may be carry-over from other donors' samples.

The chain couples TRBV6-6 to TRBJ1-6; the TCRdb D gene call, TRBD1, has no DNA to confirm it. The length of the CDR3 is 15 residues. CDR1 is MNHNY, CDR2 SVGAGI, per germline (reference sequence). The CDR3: CASSSNGHPNSPLHF.

CDR3: CASSEYGPRGQETQYF. V and J are TRBV25-1 and TRBJ2-5; absent DNA, TCRdb's TRBD1 call cannot be checked. The length of the CDR3 is 16 residues. In germline, CDR1 is MGHDK, CDR2 SYGVNS. The variable domain in full, completed from reference TRBV25-1 and TRBJ2-5, reads EADIYQTPRYLVIGTGKKITLECSQTMGHDKMYWYQQDPGMELHLIHYSYGVNSTEKGDLSSESTVSRIRTEHFPLTLESARPSHTSQYLCASSEYGPRGQETQYFGPGTRLLVL.

CDR3 sequence reads: CASSQDRGTVYGYTF. The chain recombines TRBV4-3 with TRBJ1-2; the TRBD1 assignment by TCRdb is unverifiable without DNA. The CDR3 spans 15 residues. CDR1 and CDR2 from the germline V gene are LGHNA and YSLEER.